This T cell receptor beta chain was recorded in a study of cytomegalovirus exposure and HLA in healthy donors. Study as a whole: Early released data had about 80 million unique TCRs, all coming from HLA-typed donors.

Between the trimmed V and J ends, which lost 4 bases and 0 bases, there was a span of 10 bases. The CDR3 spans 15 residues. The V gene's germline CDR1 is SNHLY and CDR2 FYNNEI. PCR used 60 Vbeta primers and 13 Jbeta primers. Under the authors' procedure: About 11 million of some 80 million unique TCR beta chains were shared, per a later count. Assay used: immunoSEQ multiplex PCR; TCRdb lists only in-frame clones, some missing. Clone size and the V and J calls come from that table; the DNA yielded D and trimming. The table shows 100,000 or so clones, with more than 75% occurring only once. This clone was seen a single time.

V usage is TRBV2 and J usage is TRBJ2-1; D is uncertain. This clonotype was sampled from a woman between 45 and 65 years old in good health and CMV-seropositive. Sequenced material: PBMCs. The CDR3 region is CASSGGPSSYNEQFF. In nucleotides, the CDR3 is TGTGCCAGCAGTGGCGGTCCGAGCTCCTACAATGAGCAGTTCTTC.